Listed below are T cell receptor beta chains from one sample, sequenced in a study of technical replicates of blood from a few donors. The repertoire was sequenced with immunoSEQ multiplex PCR; TCRdb's copy has only in-frame clones and lacks some. Among fewer than 90,000 clones listed, about 88% were seen once. Sequencing was done on a sample of T cells isolated from PBMCs. Every receptor here comes from a human donor in good health. CDR3s include the opening cysteine and the closing phenylalanine or tryptophan. A D gene is named only where the DNA matches it firmly. Size is omitted from some rows. Given values are once, few, many or a class for expanded clones.

clone size	D gene	V gene	J gene	CDR3 DNA	CDR3 protein
.	TRBD2	TRBV5-4	TRBJ2-1	TGTGCCAGCAGCTTGATCCTAGCGGGTAGACGGTACAATGAGCAGTTCTTC	CASSLILAGRRYNEQFF
.	TRBD1	TRBV28	TRBJ2-3	TGTGCCATATCGACAGGGTCTTACACAGATACGCAGTATTTT	CAISTGSYTDTQYF
.	TRBD1	TRBV10-2	TRBJ1-5	TGCGCCAGCCGGACAGGGGATTTGGGACAGCCCCAGCATTTT	CASRTGDLGQPQHF
.	.	TRBV9	TRBJ1-2	TGTGCCAGCAGCGTCGGACAGTTCCAAGGCTACACCTTC	CASSVGQFQGYTF
once	.	TRBV25-1	TRBJ2-2	TGTGCCAGCAGTCGGGGGAACGCCGGGGAGCTGTTTTTT	CASSRGNAGELFF
.	TRBD1	TRBV9	TRBJ1-2	TGTGCCAGCAGCGTAGTTGAACAGGGGCGAGTCTATGGCTACACCTTC	CASSVVEQGRVYGYTF
.	TRBD1	TRBV12-5	TRBJ1-5	TGTGCTAGTGGTTTGGTGACAGGGAATCAGCCCCAGCATTTT	CASGLVTGNQPQHF
.	.	TRBV4-1	TRBJ1-5	TGCGCCAGCAGTCAAGGGGGGAGGGATCAGCCCCAGCATTTT	CASSQGGRDQPQHF
.	.	TRBV27	TRBJ2-1	TGTGCCAGCAGAGAAGGGGGGGGACGTAGGGAGCAGTTCTTC	CASREGGGRREQFF
.	.	TRBV7-3	TRBJ2-5	TGTGCCAGCAGCTTAACCTCGACGGAGGGCCCCCAATTAACCCAGTACTTC	CASSLTSTEGPQLTQYF
.	.	TRBV5-4	TRBJ2-7	TGTGCCAGCAGCTTTTCGACGGGCTACGAGCAGTACTTC	CASSFSTGYEQYF
.	TRBD1	TRBV19	TRBJ1-5	TGTGCCAGTAGTAACCGAAACCCGGGACAGGGGAGAAGTCAGCCCCAGCATTTT	CASSNRNPGQGRSQPQHF
.	TRBD1	TRBV9	TRBJ2-7	TGTGCCAGCAGCTTCGGACAGGGGGCTAACGAGCAGTACTTC	CASSFGQGANEQYF
.	TRBD2	TRBV2	TRBJ2-5	TGTGCCAGCAGTGACGGGCTAGCGGGAGTGAAAGAGACCCAGTACTTC	CASSDGLAGVKETQYF
.	.	TRBV5-1	TRBJ1-1	TGCGCCAGCAGAAGGGGTAGTGACAGCCGAATGAACACTGAAGCTTTCTTT	CASRRGSDSRMNTEAFF
.	.	TRBV10-3	TRBJ1-2	TGTGCCATCAGTGTGTTGGAGGGTTCCATGCGATTC	CAISVLEGSMRF
.	.	TRBV2	TRBJ2-7	TGTGCCAGCTCCCCGGCCTACGAGCAGTACTTC	CASSPAYEQYF
.	.	TRBV30	TRBJ2-7	TGTGCCTGGAGTGGCAGAGGCTACGAGCAGTACTTC	CAWSGRGYEQYF
.	TRBD2	TRBV29-1	TRBJ2-3	TGCAGCGTCGCCGGCGGTAGCGGGACCACAGATACGCAGTATTTT	CSVAGGSGTTDTQYF
.	.	TRBV27	TRBJ1-1	TGTGCCAGCAGTTTCGCGGAGAACACTGAAGCTTTCTTT	CASSFAENTEAFF
.	.	TRBV19	TRBJ1-5	TGTGCCAGTAGTATAGATTTCAGAACCAATCAGCCCCAGCATTTT	CASSIDFRTNQPQHF
.	.	TRBV11-2	TRBJ1-2	TGTGCCAGCAGCTCCTCACTTCCTAACTATGGCTACACCTTC	CASSSSLPNYGYTF
.	.	TRBV21-1	TRBJ2-7	TGTGCCAGCAGCAAAGCCTTTGACAGGGCAGATTGCGAGCAGTACTTC	CASSKAFDRADCEQYF
.	.	TRBV30	TRBJ2-5	TGTGCCTGGAGTATCAGGGTACAAGAGACCCAGTACTTC	CAWSIRVQETQYF
.	.	TRBV10-3	TRBJ2-5	TGTGCCATCAGTGAGGCGAGGGGGGAGACCCAGTACTTC	CAISEARGETQYF
.	.	TRBV6-5	TRBJ2-7	TGTGCCAGCAGTTTTGACAGGTGGCATCTGTACTTC	CASSFDRWHLYF
.	.	TRBV7-6	TRBJ2-3	TGTGCCAGCAGCTTTCGGGGCGGGATGCTAGATACGCAGTATTTT	CASSFRGGMLDTQYF
.	.	TRBV5-4	TRBJ1-4	TGTGCCAGCAGCTGGACGACAGATACTAATGAAAAACTGTTTTTT	CASSWTTDTNEKLFF
.	.	TRBV11-2	TRBJ2-2	TGTGCCAGCAGCCTGGGGCCCCCCACCGGGGAGCTGTTTTTT	CASSLGPPTGELFF
.	.	TRBV19	TRBJ1-1	TGTGCCAGTAGTATCCTTTCAGACACTGAAGCTTTCTTT	CASSILSDTEAFF
.	TRBD1	TRBV7-2	TRBJ2-7	TGTGCCAGCAGCTTAGTAAATGGACAGGGAATATACGAGCAGTACTTC	CASSLVNGQGIYEQYF
.	TRBD2	TRBV27	TRBJ2-7	TGTGCCAGCAGTCCCATGGGGGTTGGGGTAGCGGGAGGCTACGAGCAGTACTTC	CASSPMGVGVAGGYEQYF
.	.	TRBV4-3	TRBJ2-1	TGCGCCAGCAGCCGCCAGGCACATGAGCAGTTCTTC	CASSRQAHEQFF
few	TRBD1	TRBV19	TRBJ1-4	TGTGCCAGTAGTATGGGGAACAGGGGGAATGAAAAACTGTTTTTT	CASSMGNRGNEKLFF
.	TRBD1	TRBV5-4	TRBJ1-3	TGTGCCAGCAGCCGCACAGGGGATGGAAACACCATATATTTT	CASSRTGDGNTIYF
.	.	TRBV5-6	TRBJ1-1	TGTGCCAGCAGCTTGGGGCGGGGGAACACTGAAGCTTTCTTT	CASSLGRGNTEAFF
.	.	TRBV29-1	TRBJ1-1	TGCAGCGTCGAGGACTCGAAGGCTGAAGCTTTCTTT	CSVEDSKAEAFF
once	.	TRBV5-4	TRBJ1-1	TGTGCCAGCAGCTTATCCAGGGCCACTGAAGCTTTCTTT	CASSLSRATEAFF
.	.	TRBV5-1	TRBJ2-7	TGCGCCAGCAGCCGACAGAGAGACGAGCAGTACTTC	CASSRQRDEQYF
.	.	TRBV5-4	TRBJ2-7	TGTGCCAGCAGCTTGAAACTATCCTACGAGCAGTACTTC	CASSLKLSYEQYF
.	TRBD2	TRBV2	TRBJ2-7	TGTGCCGGGGGACTACTTACCTACGAGCAGTACTTC	CAGGLLTYEQYF
.	TRBD2	TRBV5-6	TRBJ2-7	TGTGCCAGCAGCCTGGGGCTAGCGGGAGGACTCGCCTACGAGCAGTACTTC	CASSLGLAGGLAYEQYF
once	.	TRBV7-3	TRBJ2-3	TGTGCCACCAGGTCGGATACGCAGTATTTT	CATRSDTQYF
.	.	TRBV6-5	TRBJ2-5	TGTGCCAGCACTAACGGGGGGCCGGGGACCCAGTACTTC	CASTNGGPGTQYF
.	.	TRBV18	TRBJ2-5	TGTGCCAGCTCACTCCGGGAACTGGGAGAGACCCAGTACTTC	CASSLRELGETQYF
.	.	TRBV15	TRBJ2-7	TGTGCCACCAGCAGCTACGAGGGCTGGAACGAGCAGTACTTC	CATSSYEGWNEQYF
.	TRBD1	TRBV7-9	TRBJ2-7	TGTGCCAGCAGCGCGTCCGGGACAGGGCGGTACGAGCAGTACTTC	CASSASGTGRYEQYF
.	.	TRBV30	TRBJ2-7	TGTGCCTGGAGTGTAGGGGGGGCCTACGAGCAGTACTTC	CAWSVGGAYEQYF
.	.	TRBV9	TRBJ2-1	TGTGCCAGCAGCGTAGGGTCCGAGCCCTCCTACAATGAGCAGTTCTTC	CASSVGSEPSYNEQFF
.	.	TRBV6-1	TRBJ2-7	TGTGCCAGCAGGGACAGCGCCTACGAGCAGTACTTC	CASRDSAYEQYF
.	TRBD2	TRBV19	TRBJ2-7	TGTGCCAGTAGTAGTGGCGGGAGGGCCCTTGAGCAGTACTTC	CASSSGGRALEQYF
.	.	TRBV4-1	TRBJ1-4	TGCGCCAGCAGCCAAGAGAATGTTTGGGAGGAAAAACTGTTTTTT	CASSQENVWEEKLFF
.	.	TRBV20-1	TRBJ1-2	TGCAGTCTCGCTGGGGAGGATGGCTACACCTTC	CSLAGEDGYTF
.	.	TRBV7-9	TRBJ2-7	TGTGCCAGCAGCTTACTACAGGGTGGCGAGCAGTACTTC	CASSLLQGGEQYF
.	.	TRBV27	TRBJ1-4	TGTGCCAGCATTTTATACCCAGGGGACGTGAATGAAAAACTGTTTTTT	CASILYPGDVNEKLFF
.	TRBD2	TRBV10-3	TRBJ2-3	TGTGCCATCAGTGAGACAGCGGGGCAAGATACGCAGTATTTT	CAISETAGQDTQYF
.	.	TRBV18	TRBJ2-3	TGTGCCAGCTCACCAAACGAGGTAGTTAACACAGATACGCAGTATTTT	CASSPNEVVNTDTQYF
.	.	TRBV19	TRBJ2-2	TGTGCCAGTAGTTTCCATCTTACTAGTTTTTCGGCCGGGGAGCTGTTTTTT	CASSFHLTSFSAGELFF
.	TRBD2	TRBV9	TRBJ2-1	TGTGCCAGCAGAGGGGAGCGGGAGGGCCTAAGGCATGAGCAGTTCTTC	CASRGEREGLRHEQFF
.	.	TRBV28	TRBJ2-2	TGTGCCAGTAACTACCCACCACCGGGGGAGCTGTTTTTT	CASNYPPPGELFF